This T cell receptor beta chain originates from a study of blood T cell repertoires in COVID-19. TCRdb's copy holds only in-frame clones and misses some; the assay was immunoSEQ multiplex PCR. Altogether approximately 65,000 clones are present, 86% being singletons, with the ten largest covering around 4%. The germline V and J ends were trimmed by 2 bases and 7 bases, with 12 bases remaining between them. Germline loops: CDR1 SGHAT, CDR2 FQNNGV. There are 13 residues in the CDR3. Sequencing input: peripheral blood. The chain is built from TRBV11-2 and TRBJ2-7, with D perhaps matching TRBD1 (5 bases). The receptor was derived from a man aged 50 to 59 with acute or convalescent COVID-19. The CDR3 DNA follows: TGTGCCAGCAGCTTATCCAGGGCTGGGGAGCAGTACTTC. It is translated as CASSLSRAGEQYF.